Listed below are T cell receptor beta chains from one sample, sequenced in a study of T-cell reconstitution after alpha-beta-depleted transplantation in children. TCRdb fed the PCR reads into MiXCR, producing one record per CDR3 protein. The repertoire has some 530,000 distinct CDR3 sequences, 12% of them found once; the top ten carry around 5.6%. Here the sequenced sample was PBMCs from the stem cell graft donor, taken from the stem cell graft. The source is a human donor who donated a stem cell graft to a child with combined immunodeficiency. The CDR3 runs from the conserved cysteine through the conserved F or W. The D gene is left open where the match is weak. Size tells how often a clone was seen (once, few, many) or the class of an expanded clone, and some rows leave it out.

D gene,V gene,clone size,J gene,CDR3 DNA,CDR3 protein
NA,TRBV9,few,TRBJ2-3,TGTGCCAGCAGCGCCCGGACATCACGCCGCACAGATACGCAGTATTTT,CASSARTSRRTDTQYF
NA,TRBV20-1,few,TRBJ1-4,TGCAGTGCTAGAGATCCGGTCAGCCTGAATGAAAAACTGTTTTTT,CSARDPVSLNEKLFF
TRBD2,TRBV7-2,few,TRBJ2-3,TGTGCCAGCAGCCCACGCCTAGCGGGAGCATCAGATACGCAGTATTTT,CASSPRLAGASDTQYF
NA,TRBV7-9,NA,TRBJ1-6,TGTGCCAGCAGCTCCGATCGCTCACCCCTCCACTTT,CASSSDRSPLHF
NA,TRBV30,NA,TRBJ2-1,TGTGCCTGGAGTCCCGGGGCGCCGAATGAGCAGTTCTTC,CAWSPGAPNEQFF
NA,TRBV4-1,NA,TRBJ2-1,TGCGCCAGCAGCCATCCCCTGGGGGGGACAGACCTATACAATGAGCAGTTCTTC,CASSHPLGGTDLYNEQFF
NA,TRBV12-3/TRBV12-4,NA,TRBJ2-3,TGTGCCAGCAGTTTTTTAGGACGCACAGATACGCAGTATTTT,CASSFLGRTDTQYF
NA,TRBV18,many,TRBJ2-7,TGTGCCAGCTCCCTTGGCCCGGGTGAGGGCGGCTACGAGCAGTACTTC,CASSLGPGEGGYEQYF
NA,TRBV5-5,NA,TRBJ1-1,TGTGCCAGCAGCTGGGGGGATCCGGGGTTTACTGAAGCTTTCTTT,CASSWGDPGFTEAFF
TRBD1,TRBV20-1,few,TRBJ2-2,TGCAGTGCTGTATCCCGGGACAGGGGATTCGCCGGGGAGCTGTTTTTT,CSAVSRDRGFAGELFF
TRBD2,TRBV12-3/TRBV12-4,many,TRBJ2-2,TGTGCCACCCGGGGGGACCGATCGAACACCGGGGAGCTGTTTTTT,CATRGDRSNTGELFF
NA,TRBV29-1,NA,TRBJ1-2,TGCAGCGTTCGCCCGATATATGGCTACACCTTC,CSVRPIYGYTF
NA,TRBV6-2/TRBV6-3,few,TRBJ2-2,TGTGCCAGCAGTTACGTCCCCGGCACCGGGGAGCTGTTTTTT,CASSYVPGTGELFF
NA,TRBV20-1,few,TRBJ2-5,TGCAGTGCAGACTGGGGGTTCATGTATGAGACCCAGTACTTC,CSADWGFMYETQYF
TRBD2,TRBV4-3,NA,TRBJ2-1,TGCGCCAGCAGCCCCGGGGCTAGCGGGATTGGTGGTGAGCAGTTCTTC,CASSPGASGIGGEQFF
NA,TRBV28,NA,TRBJ1-3,TGTGCCAGCAGGGACAGCTCTGGAAACACCATATATTTT,CASRDSSGNTIYF
NA,TRBV12-3/TRBV12-4,NA,TRBJ1-3,TGTGCCAGCAGTTTGGGCCAGAGTGTAAGAATATATTTT,CASSLGQSVRIYF
NA,TRBV24-1,few,TRBJ2-1,TGTGCCACCAGTGATAGCGGAGGCACCCACAATGAGCAGTTCTTC,CATSDSGGTHNEQFF
NA,TRBV6-1,NA,TRBJ2-7,TGTGCCAGCAGTGAAGCGGTAGGGGTTCCTAGCTCCTACGAGCAGTACTTC,CASSEAVGVPSSYEQYF
NA,TRBV4-3,many,TRBJ2-7,TGCGCCAGCAGCCAAGATTCGTTGAGCGGCTCCTACGAGCAGTACTTC,CASSQDSLSGSYEQYF
NA,TRBV24-1,few,TRBJ2-3,TGTGCCACCAGTGATTTTGTGCCTTCCACAGATACGCAGTATTTT,CATSDFVPSTDTQYF
TRBD2,TRBV9,once,TRBJ2-7,TGTGCCAGCAGCCTAGGGCTAGCGGAGAACTCCTACGAGCAGTACTTC,CASSLGLAENSYEQYF
TRBD1,TRBV12-3/TRBV12-4,many,TRBJ2-1,TGTGCCAGCAGTGGGGGACAGGGGAAGGGGAATGAGCAGTTCTTC,CASSGGQGKGNEQFF
NA,TRBV9,many,TRBJ2-2,TGTGCCAGCTTGGGAGTGAACACCGGGGAGCTGTTTTTT,CASLGVNTGELFF
NA,TRBV6-5,NA,TRBJ2-5,TGTGCCAGCAGCCGCCCGGGCACACAAGGGACCCAGTACTTC,CASSRPGTQGTQYF
TRBD1,TRBV27,many,TRBJ1-2,TGTGCCAGCAGTCATGACAGGGACGGGTACTACTATGGCTACACCTTC,CASSHDRDGYYYGYTF
NA,TRBV6-2/TRBV6-3,few,TRBJ2-4,TGTGCCAGCAGCTGGACAGTAGCCAAAAACATTCAGTACTTC,CASSWTVAKNIQYF
TRBD1,TRBV5-1,many,TRBJ2-4,TGCGCCAGCAGCACGGGACAGGGGGAAAACATTCAGTACTTC,CASSTGQGENIQYF
TRBD2,TRBV12-3/TRBV12-4,NA,TRBJ2-1,TGTGCCAGCAGTTTCGTAGGACTAGCAGCTGAGCAGTTCTTC,CASSFVGLAAEQFF
NA,TRBV11-1,NA,TRBJ2-5,TGTGCCAGCAGCTTAGCGCTGGGCAGATCAGAGACCCAGTACTTC,CASSLALGRSETQYF
NA,TRBV24-1,few,TRBJ1-5,TGTGCCACCAGTGATTTTAATAGCAATCAGCCCCAGCATTTT,CATSDFNSNQPQHF
NA,TRBV5-1,few,TRBJ1-5,TGCGCCAGCAGCCCTGCACCCGGGACTATGAATCAGCCCCAGCATTTT,CASSPAPGTMNQPQHF
TRBD2,TRBV7-2,few,TRBJ2-5,TGTGCCAGCAGCCCCTCTGGGAGGGCCACCCAAGAGACCCAGTACTTC,CASSPSGRATQETQYF
TRBD2,TRBV4-2,many,TRBJ2-7,TGTGCCAGCAGCCAAGCGAATAGCGGGAGTCAATCCTACGAGCAGTACTTC,CASSQANSGSQSYEQYF
NA,TRBV27,few,TRBJ2-2,TGTGCCAGCAGTTTCCTGGAGGGGACCTCCGGGGAGCTGTTTTTT,CASSFLEGTSGELFF
NA,TRBV12-3/TRBV12-4,few,TRBJ1-1,TGTGCCAGCAGTTTGTCCGGGGGCTCTCAAGCTTTCTTT,CASSLSGGSQAFF
NA,TRBV28,few,TRBJ1-1,TGTGCCAGCAGTTTTTTGACAGGAGGACCCCTGAACACTGAAGCTTTCTTT,CASSFLTGGPLNTEAFF
NA,TRBV5-1,many,TRBJ1-6,TGCGCCAGCAGCTTACAGGGAAGTTCACCCCTCCACTTT,CASSLQGSSPLHF
TRBD2,TRBV10-3,NA,TRBJ2-1,TGTGCCATCAGCCCTACTAGCGGGGTTGAGCAGTTCTTC,CAISPTSGVEQFF
NA,TRBV12-3/TRBV12-4,few,TRBJ2-2,TGTGCCAGCAGTTTACTAGCGACCACCGGGGAGCTGTTTTTT,CASSLLATTGELFF
NA,TRBV6-1,NA,TRBJ1-4,TGTGCCAGCGGTCCCCGGGGACGAGCCGACGAAAAACTGTTTTTT,CASGPRGRADEKLFF
TRBD1,TRBV11-3,many,TRBJ2-1,TGTGCCAGCAGCGCCCGGACAGGGACCTACAATGAGCAGTTCTTC,CASSARTGTYNEQFF
TRBD2,TRBV5-1,many,TRBJ2-7,TGCGCCAGCAGCTGGGAGGTGGCGACTAGCGGGGAGCTGCAGTACTTC,CASSWEVATSGELQYF
TRBD2,TRBV30,NA,TRBJ2-1,TGTGCCTGGAGTAGAGCGGGGGATTCGTACAATGAGCAGTTCTTC,CAWSRAGDSYNEQFF
TRBD2,TRBV18,NA,TRBJ2-2,TGTGCCAGCTCACCGGGACTAGCGGGAGGCCCCACCGGGGAGCTGTTTTTT,CASSPGLAGGPTGELFF
TRBD1,TRBV18,few,TRBJ2-3,TGTGCCAGCTCACCTCGGGGACAGTACACAGATACGCAGTATTTT,CASSPRGQYTDTQYF
NA,TRBV20-1,few,TRBJ2-1,TGCAGTGCTAGAATCCAGGGAAAAAAGGGCTACAATGAGCAGTTCTTC,CSARIQGKKGYNEQFF
TRBD1,TRBV12-3/TRBV12-4,NA,TRBJ2-7,TGTGCCAGCACCGTACGGACAGGGGGGATCAGCGGGAGCCACGAGCAGTACTTC,CASTVRTGGISGSHEQYF
NA,TRBV12-3/TRBV12-4,few,TRBJ2-5,TGTGCCAGCAGCCGGAAAAAGACCCAGTACTTC,CASSRKKTQYF
NA,TRBV6-1,few,TRBJ1-6,TGTGCCAGCAGCGCAATTCCTCCGGCCAGCATGGTATCACCCCTCCACTTT,CASSAIPPASMVSPLHF
NA,TRBV6-5,many,TRBJ2-7,TGTGCCAGCAGTTACTCCTTTCTCGACGAGCAGTACTTC,CASSYSFLDEQYF
TRBD2,TRBV12-3/TRBV12-4,few,TRBJ2-5,TGTGCCAGCAACCTAGCGGGGCCGGGGGGGGCCCAGTACTTC,CASNLAGPGGAQYF
TRBD1,TRBV29-1,NA,TRBJ1-2,TGCAGCGGGACAGGGGTATATGGCTACACCTTC,CSGTGVYGYTF
NA,TRBV6-2/TRBV6-3,many,TRBJ2-3,TGTGCCAGCAGCCTCCCGGGGGCTTCGGGTACGCAGTATTTT,CASSLPGASGTQYF
TRBD1,TRBV12-3/TRBV12-4,few,TRBJ2-7,TGTGCCAGCAGCTACGGGACAGGGTGTGACTACTTC,CASSYGTGCDYF
TRBD1,TRBV10-3,many,TRBJ2-7,TGTGCCATCAGCCTCGAGGGGGCTCCCTACGAGCAGTACTTC,CAISLEGAPYEQYF
NA,TRBV6-1,few,TRBJ2-2,TGTGCCAGCAGTGAAAGGAGGGTAGAGACCGGGGAGCTGTTTTTT,CASSERRVETGELFF
NA,TRBV5-1,many,TRBJ2-2,TGCGCCAGCAGCTTGGGAGGACAATTCGCCGGGGAGCTGTTTTTT,CASSLGGQFAGELFF
TRBD2,TRBV9,many,TRBJ2-2,TGTGCCAGCAGCGTAGCTACAAGCGGGGCCCCCTTGAGGGAGCTGTTTTTT,CASSVATSGAPLRELFF
TRBD2,TRBV29-1,few,TRBJ2-3,TGCAGCGTTGAGAAACTAGCGGGGTTCGTGAATACGCAGTATTTT,CSVEKLAGFVNTQYF